The source of this T cell receptor (beta chain) is a study of cytomegalovirus exposure and HLA in healthy donors. Overall study results and limits: DRB1 showed the most TCR associations and HLA-C the fewest in a later analysis, as rates varied by HLA locus.

CDR3 length: 14 amino acids. Germline V gives CDR1 MNHEY, CDR2 SMNVEV (reference sequence). With 5 bases clipped from V and 7 bases from J, the junction kept 5 bases outside the gene matches. PCR was performed using 60 Vbeta and 13 Jbeta primers. Profiling relied on immunoSEQ multiplex PCR, and the TCRdb table lists in-frame clones only, not all of them. The sample shows 150,000 to 200,000 clones, about three quarters of them seen only once. This clone was seen once. As yet, its antigen is unknown. The source is a man in his fifties or sixties in good health and CMV-seropositive. The source material was PBMCs. This chain uses TRBV27 with TRBJ2-2, with 9 bases that match TRBD1. CDR3 amino acids: CASSPGTGIGELFF. The CDR3, as DNA: TGTGCCAGCAGTCCGGGGACAGGGATCGGGGAGCTGTTTTTT.